This T cell receptor (beta chain) was retrieved from a study of graft-versus-host responses after intestinal transplantation (dated by TCRdb to the early 2020s). Background on the whole study: Recipients received multivisceral, liver-intestinal, or isolated intestinal transplants. Bulk TCR-beta CDR3 sequencing was used to track graft-versus-host and host-versus-graft alloreactive T cell clones in the graft, circulation and bone marrow after intestinal transplantation. Every recipient was given anti-thymocyte globulin induction, followed by roughly 3 years of maintenance tacrolimus and steroids. To identify alloreactive clones, pre-transplant mixed lymphocyte reaction products were sequenced and compared with unstimulated pre-transplant donor and recipient T cells. The cohort enrolled approximately 24 intestinal transplant recipients including one retransplant, and 3 patients lacking pretransplant specimens were excluded. Donor T cell macrochimerism was defined as a peak of at least 4% donor T cells among recipient peripheral blood mononuclear cells. Rather than being sequenced by the commercial service, samples from a few later patients were sequenced in-house on an Illumina MiSeq and processed with MiXCR. What the authors observed across the whole study: Early after transplant, peak levels of circulating GvH clones were found to be associated with declines in HvG clones. High GvH to HvG T cell clonal ratios were observed in the allografts of patients with donor T cell macrochimerism. Conclusions were limited by the relatively low number and heterogeneity of intestinal transplant patients. GvH clones were found in recipient bone marrow, and some of the GvH clones appeared earlier in ileal mucosa or blood, which is consistent with an intestinal mucosal origin.

Read against the paper, the sample's time point label means: cells obtained before transplantation from donor or recipient. CD3+CD4+ and CD3+CD8+ populations were FACS-sorted from unstimulated pre-transplant donor and recipient cells taken from spleen or lymph nodes. As concerns this clone: The target of this receptor is not known. Nothing much larger sits one base from this clone, and base qualities are not available.

CDR1 and CDR2 are drawn from the germline V gene (reference sequence): LNHDA, SQIVND. The CDR3, cysteine through phenylalanine, is 13 amino acids long. Only the CDR3 DNA stays, 39 bases, in frame from base 1. V and J are truncated by 5 bases and 8 bases respectively, leaving an intervening sequence of 13 bases. Libraries came from the immunoSEQ multiplex PCR assay. For most patients, genomic DNA was isolated with the Qiagen DNeasy Blood and Tissue Kit and sent frozen to Adaptive Biotechnologies for TCR sequencing. For most patients, high-throughput TCR-beta CDR3 sequencing of genomic DNA was performed by Adaptive Biotechnologies. Regarding the original processing steps: TCR sequencing data for 15 to 20 patients were retrieved from Adaptive's ImmunoSEQ software; three other patients were processed with MiXCR and VDJtools. CD4 versus CD8 sorting errors were corrected by removing sequences found in both subsets at a frequency ratio below 5:1. CDR3 nucleotide sequences shared between donor and recipient were removed because their origin could not be assigned. At least 2-fold expansion over unstimulated cells and a minimum CFSE-low frequency of 0.002% (template counts) or 0.001% (read counts) were required for clones to be classified as alloreactive. Mappable clones were those detected in sequenced pre-transplant spleen, lymph node, or MLR CFSE-low populations of the donor or recipient. Cumulative frequency of alloreactive clones was calculated as a percentage of all sequences weighted by copy number. In its TCRdb copy, this immuneACCESS table keeps in-frame sequences only and misses some clones. Where compared with another copy, unresolved V genes explain less than half of these, and the others have no known cause. Clone size and the V and J calls come from that table; the DNA yielded D and trimming. This sample holds roughly 110,000 clones; roughly 90% were observed only once. The ten largest clones take up approximately 0.76% of the sample.

The TCR sequence derives from a human donor who was the organ donor for an intestinal transplant. Sequences were derived from unstimulated CD4+ T cells sorted from spleen or lymph node cells, sampled before transplant. This chain is built from TRBV19 and TRBJ2-4; the D call could be TRBD1 or TRBD2, with each sharing 6 bases. This receptor carries the CDR3 CASSAPRGDIQYF. The DNA sequence reads TGTGCCAGTAGTGCTCCTAGGGGGGACATTCAGTACTTC.